Listed below are T cell receptor beta chains from one sample, sequenced in a study of blood T cell repertoires in COVID-19. The repertoire was sequenced with immunoSEQ multiplex PCR; TCRdb's copy has only in-frame clones and lacks some. This repertoire shows around 150,000 clones, around four fifths found once; its top ten account for about a fifth. Input material: peripheral blood. These receptor sequences come from a woman older than 75 with acute or convalescent COVID-19. Both conserved end residues are part of each CDR3. The D gene is left open where the match is weak.

d_gene,j_gene,v_gene,CDR3aa,CDR3nt
.,TRBJ2-3,TRBV7-8,CASREDNTDTQYF,TGTGCCAGCAGGGAAGACAACACAGATACGCAGTATTTT
TRBD1,TRBJ2-3,TRBV30,CAWSVGQGQYF,TGTGCCTGGAGTGTGGGACAGGGGCAGTATTTT
.,TRBJ2-6,TRBV18,CASSPPGRGANVLTF,TGTGCCAGCTCACCACCGGGCCGTGGGGCCAACGTCCTGACTTTC
TRBD1,TRBJ1-1,TRBV5-4,CASSLEQGDTEAFF,TGTGCCAGCAGCTTGGAACAGGGGGACACTGAAGCTTTCTTT
.,TRBJ2-3,TRBV5-5,CASSLHRARDTQYF,TGTGCCAGCAGCTTGCACAGGGCTAGAGATACGCAGTATTTT
.,TRBJ2-2,TRBV5-1,CASSLQGSNTGELFF,TGCGCCAGCAGCTTGCAGGGATCGAACACCGGGGAGCTGTTTTTT
TRBD2,TRBJ2-1,TRBV9,CASSMTSGTYNEQFF,TGTGCCAGCAGCATGACTAGCGGGACTTACAATGAGCAGTTCTTC
TRBD2,TRBJ2-1,TRBV9,CASSPARGLAGSYNEQFF,TGTGCCAGCAGCCCGGCCAGGGGACTAGCGGGGAGTTACAATGAGCAGTTCTTC
TRBD2,TRBJ2-1,TRBV12-3/TRBV12-4,CASRPGGLGPFF,TGTGCCAGCAGACCGGGAGGACTCGGTCCGTTCTTC
.,TRBJ1-4,TRBV30,CAWKAAGNEKLFF,TGTGCCTGGAAGGCAGCGGGTAATGAAAAACTGTTTTTT
.,TRBJ1-2,TRBV10-3,CAISEDERYYGYTF,TGTGCCATCAGTGAGGATGAGCGGTACTATGGCTACACCTTC
.,TRBJ2-1,TRBV10-3,CAMGGTQNEQFF,TGTGCCATGGGCGGGACTCAAAATGAGCAGTTCTTC